This TCR beta chain was recovered during a study of OX40 agonist ivuxolimab in advanced cancers. TCRdb keeps only in-frame clones here, not all; method: immunoSEQ multiplex PCR. The sample lists 65,000 to 80,000 clones, about nine tenths occurring once. V was cut by 5 bases and J by 7 bases, with 12 bases left in between. In germline, CDR1 is SGHTA, CDR2 FQGNSA. The CDR3 spans 13 residues. The chain carries TRBV7-2 and TRBJ1-3; a possible D gene is TRBD1 (5 bases). Sequenced here: CD4+ or CD8+ T cells sorted from blood, sampled in a trial of the OX40 agonist ivuxolimab. The clonotype comes from an adult with an advanced solid tumor such as melanoma, head and neck, liver or kidney cancer. The CDR3 region is CASSEGPVNTIYF. CDR3 bases: TGTGCCAGCAGCGAGGGACCTGTGAACACCATATATTTT.